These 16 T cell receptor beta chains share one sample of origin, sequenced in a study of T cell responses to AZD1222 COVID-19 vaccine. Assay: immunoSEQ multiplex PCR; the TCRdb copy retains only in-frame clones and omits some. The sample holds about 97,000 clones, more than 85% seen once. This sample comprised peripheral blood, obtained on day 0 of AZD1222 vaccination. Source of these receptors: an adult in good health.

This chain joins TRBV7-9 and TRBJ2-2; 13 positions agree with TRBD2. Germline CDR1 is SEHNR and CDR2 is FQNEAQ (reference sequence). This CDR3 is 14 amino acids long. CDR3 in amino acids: CASGLAGSTGELFF. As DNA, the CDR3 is TGTGCTTCGGGACTAGCGGGGTCCACCGGGGAGCTGTTTTTT.

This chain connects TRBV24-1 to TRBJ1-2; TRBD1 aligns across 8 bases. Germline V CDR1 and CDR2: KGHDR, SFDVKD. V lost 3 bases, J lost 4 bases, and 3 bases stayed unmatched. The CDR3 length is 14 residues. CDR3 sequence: CATSDLTGVYGYTF. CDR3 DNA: TGTGCCACCAGTGATCTGACAGGGGTCTATGGCTACACCTTC.

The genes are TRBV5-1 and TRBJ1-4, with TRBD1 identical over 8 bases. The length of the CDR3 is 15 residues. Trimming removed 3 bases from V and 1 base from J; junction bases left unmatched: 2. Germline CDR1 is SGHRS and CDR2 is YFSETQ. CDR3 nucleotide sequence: TGCGCCAGCAGCTCGGGGACAGGAACTAATGAAAAACTGTTTTTT. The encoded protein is CASSSGTGTNEKLFF.

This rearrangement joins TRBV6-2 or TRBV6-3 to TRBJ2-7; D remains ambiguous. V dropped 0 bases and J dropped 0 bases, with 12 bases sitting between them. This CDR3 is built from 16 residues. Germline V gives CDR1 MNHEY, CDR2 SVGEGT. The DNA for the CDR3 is TGTGCCAGCAGTTACTCGTTCACAGCCTACTCCTACGAGCAGTACTTC. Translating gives CASSYSFTAYSYEQYF.

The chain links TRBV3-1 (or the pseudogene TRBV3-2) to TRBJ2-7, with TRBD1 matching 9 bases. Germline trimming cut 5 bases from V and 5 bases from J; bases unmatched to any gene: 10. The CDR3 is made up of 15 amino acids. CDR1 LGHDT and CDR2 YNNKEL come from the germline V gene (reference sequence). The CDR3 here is CASSFSGTGRNEQYF. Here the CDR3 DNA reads TGTGCCAGCAGCTTTTCTGGGACAGGGAGGAACGAGCAGTACTTC.

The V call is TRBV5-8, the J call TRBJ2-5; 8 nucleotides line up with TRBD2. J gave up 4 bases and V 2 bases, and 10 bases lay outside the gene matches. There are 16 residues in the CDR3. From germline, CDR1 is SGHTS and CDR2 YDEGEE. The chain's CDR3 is CASSFTTSGEGETQYF. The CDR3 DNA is TGTGCCAGCAGCTTTACTACTAGCGGAGAAGGAGAGACCCAGTACTTC.

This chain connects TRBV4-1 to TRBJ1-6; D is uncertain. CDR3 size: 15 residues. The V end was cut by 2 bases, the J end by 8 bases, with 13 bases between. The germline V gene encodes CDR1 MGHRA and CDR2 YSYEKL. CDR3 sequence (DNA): TGCGCCAGCAGCCAAATAACAGCGTGGGATTCACCCCTCCACTTT. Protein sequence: CASSQITAWDSPLHF.

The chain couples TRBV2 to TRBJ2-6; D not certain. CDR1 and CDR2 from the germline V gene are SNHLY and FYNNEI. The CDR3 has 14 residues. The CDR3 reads CASAPESGANVLTF. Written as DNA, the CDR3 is TGTGCGAGCGCCCCAGAATCTGGGGCCAACGTCCTGACTTTC.

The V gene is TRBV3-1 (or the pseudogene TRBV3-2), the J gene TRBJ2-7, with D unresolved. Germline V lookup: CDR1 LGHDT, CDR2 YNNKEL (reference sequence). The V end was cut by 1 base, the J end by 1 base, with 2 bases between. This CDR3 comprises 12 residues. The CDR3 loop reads CASSQVSYEQYF. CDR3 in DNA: TGTGCCAGCAGCCAAGTGTCCTACGAGCAGTACTTC.

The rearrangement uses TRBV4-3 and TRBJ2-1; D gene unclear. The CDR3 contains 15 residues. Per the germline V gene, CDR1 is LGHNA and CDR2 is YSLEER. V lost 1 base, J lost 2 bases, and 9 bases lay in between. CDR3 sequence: CASSQGEYTYNEQFF. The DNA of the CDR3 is TGCGCCAGCAGCCAAGGGGAATATACCTACAATGAGCAGTTCTTC.

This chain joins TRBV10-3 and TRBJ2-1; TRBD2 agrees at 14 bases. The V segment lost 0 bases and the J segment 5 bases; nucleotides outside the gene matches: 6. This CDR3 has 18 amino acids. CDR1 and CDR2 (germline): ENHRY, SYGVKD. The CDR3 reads CAISESTSGRASDNEQFF. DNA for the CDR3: TGTGCCATCAGTGAGTCGACTAGCGGGAGGGCCTCGGACAATGAGCAGTTCTTC.

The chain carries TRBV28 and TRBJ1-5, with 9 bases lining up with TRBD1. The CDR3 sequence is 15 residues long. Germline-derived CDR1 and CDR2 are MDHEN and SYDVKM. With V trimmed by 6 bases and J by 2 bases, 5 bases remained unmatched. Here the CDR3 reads CASRRGQGGNQPQHF. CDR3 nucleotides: TGTGCCAGCAGGCGGGGACAGGGAGGCAATCAGCCCCAGCATTTT.

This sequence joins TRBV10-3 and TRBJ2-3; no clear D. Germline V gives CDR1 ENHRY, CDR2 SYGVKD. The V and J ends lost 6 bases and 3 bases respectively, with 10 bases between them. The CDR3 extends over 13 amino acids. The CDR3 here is CAIRDGNTDTQYF. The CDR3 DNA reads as TGTGCCATCAGAGACGGAAATACAGATACGCAGTATTTT.

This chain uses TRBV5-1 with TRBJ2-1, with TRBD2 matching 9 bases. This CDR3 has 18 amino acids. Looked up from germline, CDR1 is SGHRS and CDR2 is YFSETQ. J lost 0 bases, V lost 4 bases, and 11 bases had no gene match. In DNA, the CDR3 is TGCGCCAGCAGCCCTGCGGGTAGCGGGGGAAGCTCCTACAATGAGCAGTTCTTC. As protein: CASSPAGSGGSSYNEQFF.

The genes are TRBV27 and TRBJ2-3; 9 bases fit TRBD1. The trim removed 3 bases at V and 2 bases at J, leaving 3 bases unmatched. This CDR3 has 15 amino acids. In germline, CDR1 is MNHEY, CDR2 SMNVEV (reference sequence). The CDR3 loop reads CASSFGTGNTDTQYF. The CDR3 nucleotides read TGTGCCAGCAGTTTCGGGACAGGGAACACAGATACGCAGTATTTT.

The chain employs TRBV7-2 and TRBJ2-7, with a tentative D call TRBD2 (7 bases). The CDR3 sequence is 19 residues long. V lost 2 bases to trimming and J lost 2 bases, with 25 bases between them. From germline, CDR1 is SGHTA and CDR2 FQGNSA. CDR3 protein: CASSLQAQRGGGRTYEQYF. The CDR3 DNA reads TGTGCCAGCAGCTTACAGGCCCAAAGGGGCGGGGGCCGAACCTACGAGCAGTACTTC.